What follows are 10 T cell receptor beta chains derived from one specimen sequenced in a study of T cells in pancreatic ductal adenocarcinoma. Assay used: immunoSEQ multiplex PCR; TCRdb lists only in-frame clones, some missing. The sample contains tens of thousands of clones, more than 80% of which appear only once. Surgery without prior neoadjuvant therapy was the treatment of the selected pancreatic ductal adenocarcinoma patients. Sample: PBMCs. These receptors all stem from a human donor with pancreatic ductal adenocarcinoma.

This clone was detected only once. V is TRBV7-2 and J is TRBJ1-1; TRBD1 might be the D (6 bases). The CDR3 runs to 14 residues. Trimming pared 6 bases from V and 4 bases from J, leaving 15 bases between. Per the germline V gene, CDR1 is SGHTA and CDR2 is FQGNSA. CDR3 DNA sequence: TGTGCCAGCAGTCAAAACAGGGTCGGCACTGAAGCTTTCTTT. Residues: CASSQNRVGTEAFF.

This chain joins TRBV9 and TRBJ2-6; D gene unclear. Germline V gene sequence: CDR1 SGDLS, CDR2 YYNGEE. The CDR3 is 16 residues long. Trimming pared 0 bases from V and 2 bases from J, leaving 9 bases between. CDR3 nucleotides: TGTGCCAGCAGCGTAGATATAAGCGCTGGGGCCAACGTCCTGACTTTC. It encodes CASSVDISAGANVLTF.

The rearrangement links TRBV28 to TRBJ2-7, with 8 bases lining up with TRBD2. The CDR3 spans 15 residues. V shed 2 bases and J 3 bases; nucleotides not matched to a gene: 6. Germline V gene sequence: CDR1 MDHEN, CDR2 SYDVKM. The DNA of the CDR3 is TGTGCCAGCAGTTTAAGCGGGCGGGGGGTCTACGAGCAGTACTTC. It codes for CASSLSGRGVYEQYF.

CDR3 region: CASSLSTGAREQFF. CDR3 DNA: TGTGCCAGCAGTTTATCGACGGGGGCCAGGGAGCAGTTCTTC. This chain connects TRBV28 to TRBJ2-1, with D perhaps being TRBD1 or TRBD2 (6 bases each). Germline CDR1 is MDHEN and CDR2 is SYDVKM. This CDR3 has 14 amino acids. Trimming took 1 base from V and 10 from J, leaving 14 bases between them.

The chain couples TRBV4-3 to TRBJ2-2; TRBD2 matches 12 bases. Germline V CDR1 and CDR2: LGHNA, YSLEER. This CDR3 spans 18 amino acids. V shed 0 bases and J 5 bases; nucleotides not matched to a gene: 7. The CDR3: CASSQDLAGGPRTGELFF. The CDR3 DNA follows: TGCGCCAGCAGCCAAGATCTAGCGGGAGGGCCGCGGACCGGGGAGCTGTTTTTT.

The V call is TRBV5-6, the J call TRBJ2-4; D is uncertain. V was clipped by 3 bases and J by 5 bases, with 12 bases between them. This CDR3 contains 14 residues. Germline loops: CDR1 SGHDT, CDR2 YYEEEE. The CDR3 coding sequence is TGTGCCAGCAGCTACCAAGGGTCCCAAAACATTCAGTACTTC. Its protein product is CASSYQGSQNIQYF.

The genes are TRBV28 and TRBJ2-1, with D perhaps TRBD2 (6 bases). V gave up 6 bases and J gave up 8 bases, with 11 bases separating them. Germline CDR1 is MDHEN and CDR2 is SYDVKM. CDR3 length equals 12 residues. CDR3 DNA: TGTGCCAGCAGGCGGGAATGGGATGAGCAGTTCTTC. Translated: CASRREWDEQFF.

This clone was seen just once. The chain carries TRBV7-9 and TRBJ2-7; 7 positions match TRBD1. This CDR3 comprises 14 residues. Germline V gene data show CDR1 as SEHNR and CDR2 as FQNEAQ (reference sequence). The ends lost 6 bases at V and 0 bases at J; junction bases unmatched: 5. The CDR3 DNA is TGTGCCAGCAGGATGACAGGGACCTCCTACGAGCAGTACTTC. Encoded protein: CASRMTGTSYEQYF.

This rearrangement joins TRBV5-1 to TRBJ1-5; D remains ambiguous. From germline, CDR1 is SGHRS and CDR2 YFSETQ. This CDR3 is built from 15 residues. V dropped 7 bases and J dropped 1 base, with 15 bases sitting between them. CDR3 loop: CASSWEGLSNQPQHF. The CDR3 DNA reads as TGCGCCAGCTCCTGGGAGGGCTTAAGCAATCAGCCCCAGCATTTT.

The chain is built from TRBV27 and TRBJ2-1; TRBD1 matches at 7 bases. V dropped 4 bases and J dropped 3; count of bases not matched to a gene: 6. This CDR3 contains 15 residues. The germline CDR1 and CDR2 sequences are MNHEY and SMNVEV (reference sequence). CDR3 protein: CASSSGTEGYNEQFF. CDR3 DNA sequence: TGTGCCAGCAGTTCCGGGACAGAAGGCTACAATGAGCAGTTCTTC.